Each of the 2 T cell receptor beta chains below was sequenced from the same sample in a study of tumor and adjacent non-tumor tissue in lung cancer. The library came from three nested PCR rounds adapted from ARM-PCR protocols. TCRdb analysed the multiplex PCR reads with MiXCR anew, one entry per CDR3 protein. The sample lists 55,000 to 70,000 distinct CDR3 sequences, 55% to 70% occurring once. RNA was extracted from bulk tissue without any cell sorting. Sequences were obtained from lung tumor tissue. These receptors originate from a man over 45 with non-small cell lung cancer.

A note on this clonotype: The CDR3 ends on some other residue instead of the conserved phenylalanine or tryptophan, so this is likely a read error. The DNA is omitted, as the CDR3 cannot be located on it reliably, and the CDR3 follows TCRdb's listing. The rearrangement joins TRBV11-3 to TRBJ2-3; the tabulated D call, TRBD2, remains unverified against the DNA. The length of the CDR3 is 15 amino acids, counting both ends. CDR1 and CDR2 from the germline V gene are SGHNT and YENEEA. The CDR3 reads CASSAGTSDTDTRYI.

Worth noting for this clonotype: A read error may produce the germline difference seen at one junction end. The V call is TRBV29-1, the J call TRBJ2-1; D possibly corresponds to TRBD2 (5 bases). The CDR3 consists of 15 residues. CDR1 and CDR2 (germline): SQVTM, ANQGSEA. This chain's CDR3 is CIVEPSWRPYNGQFF. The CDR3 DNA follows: TGCATCGTTGAACCTAGCTGGAGACCCTACAATGGGCAGTTCTTC.